These 16 T cell receptor beta chains originate from one sample sequenced in a study of molecular identifiers for immune sequencing clone quantification. TCRdb reprocessed the PCR reads with MiXCR, giving one entry per CDR3 protein. The sample includes about 640,000 distinct CDR3 sequences, approximately 20% seen only once; the top ten take roughly 0.83%. Sequences were obtained from naive CD8+ T cells from blood, with Jurkat cell RNA spiked in. The subset denotes: FACS-sorted CD8+CD4-CCR7+CD45RA+ naive T cells. These receptor sequences come from a human donor in good health. Some libraries in this study had Jurkat cell RNA spiked in.

This clonotype was detected many times. This sequence joins TRBV29-1 and TRBJ2-2; 7 positions agree with TRBD1. Germline loops: CDR1 SQVTM, CDR2 ANQGSEA. The CDR3 extends over 12 amino acids. V shed 5 bases, J shed 6 bases, and the junction held 3 bases outside the gene matches. The CDR3 bases are TGCAGCGTTACCACAGGGGCCGGGGAGCTGTTTTTT. This codes for CSVTTGAGELFF.

This clonotype has ten or more counts. This chain links TRBV5-1 with TRBJ2-4, with 8 bases matching TRBD2. The trim removed 4 bases at V and 7 bases at J, leaving 19 bases unmatched. CDR1 and CDR2 from the germline V gene are SGHRS and YFSETQ. The CDR3 sequence is 18 residues long. In nucleotides, the CDR3 is TGCGCCAGCAGCATCCCTTCTGCGGGGGGCCCCTCAGGGAACATTCAGTACTTC. Protein product: CASSIPSAGGPSGNIQYF.

This clonotype was detected ten times or more. The chain carries TRBV28 and TRBJ2-7; 8 bases line up with TRBD2. The CDR3 spans 16 residues. The V and J ends lost 5 bases and 0 bases, in that order; junction bases with no gene match: 9. The V gene's germline CDR1 is MDHEN and CDR2 SYDVKM. CDR3 loop: CASSALGSGSSYEQYF. The DNA of the CDR3 is TGTGCCAGCAGTGCCCTAGGAAGCGGGAGCTCCTACGAGCAGTACTTC. Based on the CDR3 plus reference TRBV28 and TRBJ2-7, the full variable domain is DVKVTQSSRYLVKRTGEKVFLECVQDMDHENMFWYRQDPGLGLRLIYFSYDVKMKEKGDIPEGYSVSREKKERFSLILESASTNQTSMYLCASSALGSGSSYEQYFGPGTRLTVT.

In this sample, this clonotype turned up a few times. This chain links TRBV7-9 with TRBJ2-1; possible D gene TRBD1, 5 bases. Between the trimmed V and J ends, which lost 7 bases and 5 bases, there was a span of 18 bases. This CDR3 has 15 residues. CDR1 and CDR2 (germline): SEHNR, FQNEAQ (reference sequence). Here the CDR3 reads CASTEQVRNHNEQFF. Here the CDR3 DNA reads TGTGCCAGCACCGAACAGGTCCGTAATCACAATGAGCAGTTCTTC.

This clonotype was recorded many times. V gene TRBV27 combines with J gene TRBJ1-2; a weak D match, TRBD1 (6 bases). Trimming shortened V by 5 bases and J by 4 bases, and 20 bases separated the two germline ends. CDR3 length equals 16 residues. Germline CDR1 and CDR2: MNHEY and SMNVEV (reference sequence). CDR3 nucleotide sequence: TGTGCCAGCAGTGAGAAGGACAGCCTCGCCCTCTATGGCTACACCTTC. Protein product: CASSEKDSLALYGYTF.

Worth noting for this clonotype: A much larger clone sits a single nucleotide away, making a read error possible. The rearrangement links TRBV6-2 or TRBV6-3 to TRBJ2-1; D is unclear. The CDR3 totals 13 residues. Germline assignment: CDR1 MNHEY and CDR2 SVGEGT. CDR3 coding DNA: TGTGCCGGCAGCTCCGTCCAATCGGGTGAGCAGTTCTTC. Amino acid sequence: CAGSSVQSGEQFF.

In the case of this clonotype: Possible read error: a much larger clone is one base away. This CDR3 fails to terminate in the conserved phenylalanine or tryptophan, so it likely reflects a read error. For the CDR3, the DNA is TGCAGTGCTAGAGACCCGGGGGATTCGGGAACCTACGAGCAGTACCTC. This gives the protein CSARDPGDSGTYEQYL. V and J are TRBV20-1 and TRBJ2-7, with TRBD2 as a possible D gene (6 bases). CDR1 DFQATT and CDR2 SNEGSKA come from the germline V gene (reference sequence). V shed 0 bases and J shed 2 bases, with 17 bases lying between them. The CDR3 runs to 16 residues.

As concerns this clonotype: Given a much more abundant clone one base away, this may be a read error. The rearrangement uses TRBV7-9 and TRBJ2-7, with no clear D. Germline CDR1 SEHNR, CDR2 FQNEAQ (reference sequence). The CDR3 spans 12 residues. CDR3 in amino acids: CDSAFSSYEQYF. The CDR3 nucleotides read TGTGACAGCGCGTTCAGCTCCTACGAGCAGTACTTC.

In this sample, this clonotype turned up many times. The rearrangement joins TRBV29-1 to TRBJ1-2; D gene ambiguous. CDR1 is SQVTM and CDR2 is ANQGSEA in the germline V gene. The CDR3 is made up of 12 amino acids. The V end lost 1 base, the J end lost 3 bases, and 6 bases lay between the germline ends. CDR3 DNA: TGCAGCGTTGAAGGAAGGTACTATGGCTACACCTTC. Translating it yields CSVEGRYYGYTF.

The DNA of the CDR3 is TGTGCCAGCAGGGTGGGGCCCCGTCAAGAGACCCAGTACTTC. Translated: CASRVGPRQETQYF. V is TRBV2 and J is TRBJ2-5; a weak D match, TRBD1 (5 bases). CDR1 SNHLY and CDR2 FYNNEI come from the germline V gene. The length of the CDR3 is 14 residues. Deletions cut 6 bases from V and 2 bases from J, with 13 bases between. Supplemented by reference TRBV2 and TRBJ2-5, the full variable domain reads EPEVTQTPSHQVTQMGQEVILRCVPISNHLYFYWYRQILGQKVEFLVSFYNNEISEKSEIFDDQFSVERPDGSNFTLKIRSTKLEDSAMYFCASRVGPRQETQYFGPGTRLLVL.

This chain uses TRBV21-1 with TRBJ1-1. TRBV21-1 is a pseudogene segment. The CDR3 consists of 13 residues. The CDR3 sequence: CASSKSLGHEAFF. The CDR3 nucleotides are TGTGCCAGCAGCAAATCGTTGGGACATGAAGCTTTCTTT.

In this sample, this clonotype turned up many times. The chain is built from TRBV4-1 and TRBJ1-6, with D tentatively TRBD1 (6 bases). Germline values: CDR1 MGHRA, CDR2 YSYEKL. Trimming removed 0 bases at V and 6 bases at J, with 15 bases between. This CDR3 has 17 residues. CDR3 bases: TGCGCCAGCAGCCAAGATTCCGGGGGCTTTCTTAATTCACCCCTCCACTTT. This codes for CASSQDSGGFLNSPLHF.

This clonotype was seen ten or more times. The V gene is TRBV19, the J gene TRBJ1-5; D remains unclear. The length of the CDR3 is 12 residues. The V gene's germline CDR1 is LNHDA and CDR2 SQIVND (reference sequence). Trimming left V 1 base short and J 7 bases short, with 5 bases between. CDR3 nucleotide sequence: TGTGCCAGTAGTATAGGGCGGCAGCCCCAGCATTTT. Its translation: CASSIGRQPQHF.

This clonotype was seen at least ten times. V gene TRBV27 combines with J gene TRBJ2-7; no clear D. Between the trimmed V and J ends, which lost 3 bases and 2 bases, there was a span of 11 bases. The germline V gene has CDR1 MNHEY and CDR2 SMNVEV (reference sequence). This CDR3 contains 14 residues. The CDR3 spells CASSFGPNAYEQYF. CDR3 nucleotides: TGTGCCAGCAGTTTTGGACCGAACGCCTACGAGCAGTACTTC.

At least ten counts were recorded for this clonotype. The CDR3 reads CASSSPGQGDREAYEQYF. CDR3 sequence (DNA): TGTGCCAGCAGCTCACCGGGACAGGGTGATCGTGAGGCCTACGAGCAGTACTTC. The chain couples TRBV7-4 to TRBJ2-7; TRBD1 agrees at 9 bases. The trim removed 4 bases at V and 2 bases at J, leaving 15 bases unmatched. Per germline, CDR1 SGHVT and CDR2 SQSDAQ. The CDR3 is 18 residues long.

In its sample, this clonotype was seen many times. This chain uses TRBV7-9 with TRBJ2-3; a weak D match, TRBD1 (5 bases). The CDR3 is made up of 17 amino acids. In germline, CDR1 is SEHNR, CDR2 FQNEAQ (reference sequence). The V and J ends lost 3 bases and 1 base respectively, with 17 bases between them. The CDR3 sequence: CASSLPRGRDGTDTQYF. CDR3 DNA sequence: TGTGCCAGCAGCTTGCCAAGGGGCCGAGACGGCACAGATACGCAGTATTTT.